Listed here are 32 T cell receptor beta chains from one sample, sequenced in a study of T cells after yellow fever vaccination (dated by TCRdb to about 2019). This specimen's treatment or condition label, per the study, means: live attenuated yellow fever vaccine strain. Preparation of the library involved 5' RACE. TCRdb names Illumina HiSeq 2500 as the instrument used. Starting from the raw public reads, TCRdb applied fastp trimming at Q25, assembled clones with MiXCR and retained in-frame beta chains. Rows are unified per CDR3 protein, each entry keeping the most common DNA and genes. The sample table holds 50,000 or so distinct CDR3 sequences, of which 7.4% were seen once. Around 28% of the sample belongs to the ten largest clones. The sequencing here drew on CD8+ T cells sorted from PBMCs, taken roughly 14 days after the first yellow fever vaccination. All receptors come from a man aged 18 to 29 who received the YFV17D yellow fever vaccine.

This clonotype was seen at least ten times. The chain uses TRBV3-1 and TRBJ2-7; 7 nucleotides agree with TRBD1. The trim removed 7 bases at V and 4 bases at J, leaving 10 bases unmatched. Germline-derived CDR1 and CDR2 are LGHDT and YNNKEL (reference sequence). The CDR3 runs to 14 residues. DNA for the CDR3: TGTGCCAGCACTCCGACAGGGAAAGTGTACGAGCAGTACTTC. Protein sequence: CASTPTGKVYEQYF.

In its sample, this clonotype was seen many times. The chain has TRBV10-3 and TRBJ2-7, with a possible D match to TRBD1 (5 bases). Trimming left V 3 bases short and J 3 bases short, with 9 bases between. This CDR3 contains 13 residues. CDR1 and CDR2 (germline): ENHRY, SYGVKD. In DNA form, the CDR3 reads TGTGCCATCAGTGATAAAGGGGACTACGAGCAGTACGTC. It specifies CAISDKGDYEQYV.

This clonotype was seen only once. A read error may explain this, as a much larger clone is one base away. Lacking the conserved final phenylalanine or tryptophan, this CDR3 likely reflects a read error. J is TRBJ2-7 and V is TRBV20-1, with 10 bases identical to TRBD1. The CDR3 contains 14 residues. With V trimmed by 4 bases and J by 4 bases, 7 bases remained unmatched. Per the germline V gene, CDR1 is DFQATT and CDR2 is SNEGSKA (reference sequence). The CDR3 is CSATPGQGIYEQYL. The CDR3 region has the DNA TGCAGTGCTACCCCGGGACAGGGGATTTACGAGCAGTACCTC.

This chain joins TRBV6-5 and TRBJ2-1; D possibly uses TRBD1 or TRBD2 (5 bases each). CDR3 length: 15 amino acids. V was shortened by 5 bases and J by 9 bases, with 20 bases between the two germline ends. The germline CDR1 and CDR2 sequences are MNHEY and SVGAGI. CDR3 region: CASSHPSEYGAEQFF. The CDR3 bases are TGTGCCAGCAGTCACCCCTCTGAGTACGGGGCTGAGCAGTTCTTC.

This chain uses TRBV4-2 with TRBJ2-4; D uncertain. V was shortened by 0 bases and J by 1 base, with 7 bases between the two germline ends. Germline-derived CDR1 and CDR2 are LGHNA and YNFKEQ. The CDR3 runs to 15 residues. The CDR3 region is CASSQDPEAKNIQYF. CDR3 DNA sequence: TGTGCCAGCAGCCAAGACCCGGAGGCCAAAAACATTCAGTACTTC.

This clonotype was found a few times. In nucleotides, the CDR3 is TGTGCCAGCAGCCAAGTAGCCGGGGCCCGAGACCTGAGCTCCTATAATTCACCCCTCCACTTT. Translated, it gives CASSQVAGARDLSSYNSPLHF. The chain links TRBV4-2 to TRBJ1-6; a weak D match, TRBD1 (5 bases). V was cut by 1 base and J by 0 bases, with 22 bases left in between. CDR3 length: 21 amino acids. Germline values: CDR1 LGHNA, CDR2 YNFKEQ.

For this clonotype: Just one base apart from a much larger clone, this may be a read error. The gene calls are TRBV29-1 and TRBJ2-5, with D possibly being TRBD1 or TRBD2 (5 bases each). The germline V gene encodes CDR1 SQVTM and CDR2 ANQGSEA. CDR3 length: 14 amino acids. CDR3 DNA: TGCTGCGTTGATACCTGGGGGACCCAAGAGACCCAGTACTTC. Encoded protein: CCVDTWGTQETQYF. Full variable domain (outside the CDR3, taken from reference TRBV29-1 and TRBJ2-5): SAVISQKPSRDICQRGTSLTIQCQVDSQVTMMFWYRQQPGQSLTLIATANQGSEATYESGFVIDKFPISRPNLTFSTLTVSNMSPEDSSIYLCCVDTWGTQETQYFGPGTRLLVL.

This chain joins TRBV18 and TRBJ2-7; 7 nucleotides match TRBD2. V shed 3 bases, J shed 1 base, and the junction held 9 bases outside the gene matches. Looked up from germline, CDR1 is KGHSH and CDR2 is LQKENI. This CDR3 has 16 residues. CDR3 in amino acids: CASSPREGGPSYEQYF. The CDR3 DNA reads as TGTGCCAGCTCACCGAGGGAGGGCGGGCCATCCTACGAGCAGTACTTC.

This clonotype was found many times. The CDR3 sequence is CASNLQGADGYGYTF. DNA for the CDR3: TGTGCCAGCAACCTACAGGGGGCCGACGGCTATGGCTACACCTTC. The chain joins TRBV6-5 to TRBJ1-2; TRBD1 matches 9 bases. The V and J ends lost 7 bases and 4 bases, in that order; junction bases with no gene match: 10. The CDR3 runs to 15 residues. The germline V gene encodes CDR1 MNHEY and CDR2 SVGAGI.

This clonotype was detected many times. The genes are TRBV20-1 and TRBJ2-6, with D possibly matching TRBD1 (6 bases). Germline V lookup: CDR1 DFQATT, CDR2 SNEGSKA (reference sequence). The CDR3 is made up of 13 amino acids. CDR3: CRQGMGGANVLTF. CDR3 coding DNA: TGCAGGCAGGGGATGGGGGGGGCCAACGTCCTGACTTTC.

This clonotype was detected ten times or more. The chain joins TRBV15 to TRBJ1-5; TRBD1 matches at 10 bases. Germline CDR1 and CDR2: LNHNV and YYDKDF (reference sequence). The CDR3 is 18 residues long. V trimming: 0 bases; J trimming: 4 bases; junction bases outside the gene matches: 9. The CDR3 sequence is CATSREVGTGVFNQPQHF. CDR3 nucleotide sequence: TGTGCCACCAGCAGAGAGGTAGGGACAGGGGTTTTTAATCAGCCCCAGCATTTT.

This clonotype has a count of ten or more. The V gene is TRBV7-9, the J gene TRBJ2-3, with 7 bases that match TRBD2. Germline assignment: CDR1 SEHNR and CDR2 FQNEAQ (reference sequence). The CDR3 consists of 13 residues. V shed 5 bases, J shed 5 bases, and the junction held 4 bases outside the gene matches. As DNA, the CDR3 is TGTGCCAGCAGCCCGCCGGGGGGAGATACGCAGTATTTT. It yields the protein CASSPPGGDTQYF.

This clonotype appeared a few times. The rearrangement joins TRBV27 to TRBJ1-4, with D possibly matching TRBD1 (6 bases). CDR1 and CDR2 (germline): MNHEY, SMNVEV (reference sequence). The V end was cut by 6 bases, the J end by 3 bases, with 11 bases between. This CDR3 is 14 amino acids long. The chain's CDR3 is CASRKGVSNEKLFF. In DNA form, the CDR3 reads TGTGCCAGCAGGAAGGGGGTCTCTAATGAAAAACTGTTTTTT.

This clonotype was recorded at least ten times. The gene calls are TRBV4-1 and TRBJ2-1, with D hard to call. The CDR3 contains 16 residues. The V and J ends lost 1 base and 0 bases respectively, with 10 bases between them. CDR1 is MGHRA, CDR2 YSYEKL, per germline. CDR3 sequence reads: CASSQAWESSYNEQFF. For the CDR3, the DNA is TGCGCCAGCAGCCAAGCCTGGGAAAGCTCCTACAATGAGCAGTTCTTC.

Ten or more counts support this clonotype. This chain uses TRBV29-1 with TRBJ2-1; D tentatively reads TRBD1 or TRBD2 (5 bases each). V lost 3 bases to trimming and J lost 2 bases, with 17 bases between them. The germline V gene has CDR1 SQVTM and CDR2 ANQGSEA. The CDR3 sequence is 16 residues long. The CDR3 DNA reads TGCAGCGTTGAGGGGCTTAGGGACCCTCCCTACAATGAGCAGTTCTTC. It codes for CSVEGLRDPPYNEQFF.

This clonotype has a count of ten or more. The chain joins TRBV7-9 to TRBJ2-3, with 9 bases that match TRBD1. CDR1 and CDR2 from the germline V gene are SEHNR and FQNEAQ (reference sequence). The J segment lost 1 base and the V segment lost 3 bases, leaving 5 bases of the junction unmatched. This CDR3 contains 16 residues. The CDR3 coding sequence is TGTGCCAGCAGCTTGGGGGACAGGGAACGCACAGATACGCAGTATTTT. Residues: CASSLGDRERTDTQYF.

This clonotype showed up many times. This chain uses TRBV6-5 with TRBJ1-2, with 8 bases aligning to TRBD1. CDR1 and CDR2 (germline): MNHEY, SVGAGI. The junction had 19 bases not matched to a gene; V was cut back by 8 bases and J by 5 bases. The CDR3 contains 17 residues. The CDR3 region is CASGPRQGLEGPYGYTF. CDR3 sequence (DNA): TGTGCCAGCGGACCACGACAGGGGCTAGAGGGTCCATATGGCTACACCTTC.

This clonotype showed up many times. The CDR3 region has the DNA TGTGCCAGTACCGGGGGAACTCGGAATCAGCCCCAGCATTTT. It translates to CASTGGTRNQPQHF. This chain uses TRBV19 with TRBJ1-5; D is possibly TRBD1 (5 bases). Germline lookup yields CDR1 LNHDA and CDR2 SQIVND (reference sequence). The CDR3 totals 14 residues. Between the trimmed V and J ends, which lost 7 bases and 4 bases, there was a span of 14 bases. Variable domain in full (rest from reference TRBV19 and TRBJ1-5): DGGITQSPKYLFRKEGQNVTLSCEQNLNHDAMYWYRQDPGQGLRLIYYSQIVNDFQKGDIAEGYSVSREKKESFPLTVTSAQKNPTAFYLCASTGGTRNQPQHFGDGTRLSIL.

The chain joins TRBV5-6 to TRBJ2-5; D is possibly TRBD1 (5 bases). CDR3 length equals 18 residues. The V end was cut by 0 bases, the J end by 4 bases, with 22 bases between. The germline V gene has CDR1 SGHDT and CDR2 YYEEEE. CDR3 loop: CASSLARASRSGGETQYF. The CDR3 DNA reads TGTGCCAGCAGCTTGGCCAGGGCATCACGGTCGGGTGGAGAGACCCAGTACTTC.

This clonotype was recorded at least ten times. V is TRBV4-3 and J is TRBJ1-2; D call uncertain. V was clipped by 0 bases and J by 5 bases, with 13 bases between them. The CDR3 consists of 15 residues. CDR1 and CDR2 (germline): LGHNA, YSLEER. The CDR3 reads CASSQDNAGAYGYTF. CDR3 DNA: TGCGCCAGCAGCCAAGATAACGCTGGCGCTTATGGCTACACCTTC.

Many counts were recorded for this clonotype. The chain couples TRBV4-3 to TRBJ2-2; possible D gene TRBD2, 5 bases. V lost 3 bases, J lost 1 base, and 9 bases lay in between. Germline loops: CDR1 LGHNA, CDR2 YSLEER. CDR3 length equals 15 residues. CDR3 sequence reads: CASSHSGGNTGELFF. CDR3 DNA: TGCGCCAGCAGCCATTCAGGAGGGAACACCGGGGAGCTGTTTTTT.

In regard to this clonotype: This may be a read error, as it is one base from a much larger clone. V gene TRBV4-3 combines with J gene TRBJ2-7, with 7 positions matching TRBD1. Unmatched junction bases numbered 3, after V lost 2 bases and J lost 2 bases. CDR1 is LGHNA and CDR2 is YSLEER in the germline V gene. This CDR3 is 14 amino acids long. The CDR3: CASSQCTGAYEQYV. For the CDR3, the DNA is TGCGCCAGCAGCCAATGTACAGGGGCCTACGAGCAGTACGTC.

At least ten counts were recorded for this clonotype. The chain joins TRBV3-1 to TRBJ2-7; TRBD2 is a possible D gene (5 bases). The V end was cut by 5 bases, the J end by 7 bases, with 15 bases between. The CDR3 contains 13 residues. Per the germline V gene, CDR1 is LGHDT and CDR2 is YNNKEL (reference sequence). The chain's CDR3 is CASSEGPGGEQYV. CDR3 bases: TGTGCCAGCAGCGAAGGGCCAGGCGGGGAGCAGTACGTC.

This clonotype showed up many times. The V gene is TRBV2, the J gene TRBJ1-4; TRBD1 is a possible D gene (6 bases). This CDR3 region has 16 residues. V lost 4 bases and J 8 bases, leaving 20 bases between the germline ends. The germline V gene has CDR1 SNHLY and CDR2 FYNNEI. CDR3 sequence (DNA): TGTGCCAGCAGTGTATACGGGACATCTATAGGGGAAAAACTGTTTTTT. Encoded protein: CASSVYGTSIGEKLFF.

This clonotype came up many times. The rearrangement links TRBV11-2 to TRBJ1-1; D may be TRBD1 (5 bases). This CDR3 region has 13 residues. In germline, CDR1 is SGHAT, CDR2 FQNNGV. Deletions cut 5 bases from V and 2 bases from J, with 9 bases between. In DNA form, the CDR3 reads TGTGCCAGCAGCGGGGGAGCAAACACTGAAGCTTTCTTT. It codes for CASSGGANTEAFF.

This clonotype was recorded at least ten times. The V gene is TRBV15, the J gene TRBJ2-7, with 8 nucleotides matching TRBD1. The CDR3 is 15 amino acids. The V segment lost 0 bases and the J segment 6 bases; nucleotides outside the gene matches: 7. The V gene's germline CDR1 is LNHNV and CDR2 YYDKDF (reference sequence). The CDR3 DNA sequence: TGTGCCACCAGCAGAGATCGCAGGGGGCAAGGCGAGCAGTACTTC. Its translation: CATSRDRRGQGEQYF. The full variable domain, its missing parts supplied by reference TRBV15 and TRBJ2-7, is DAMVIQNPRYQVTQFGKPVTLSCSQTLNHNVMYWYQQKSSQAPKLLFHYYDKDFNNEADTPDNFQSRRPNTSFCFLDIRSPGLGDTAMYLCATSRDRRGQGEQYFGPGTRLTVT.

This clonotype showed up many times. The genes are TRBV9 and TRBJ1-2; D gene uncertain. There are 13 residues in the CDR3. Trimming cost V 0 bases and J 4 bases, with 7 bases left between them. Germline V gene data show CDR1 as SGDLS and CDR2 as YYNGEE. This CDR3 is CASSVDSSYGYTF. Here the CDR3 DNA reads TGTGCCAGCAGCGTAGACAGCTCCTATGGCTACACCTTC.

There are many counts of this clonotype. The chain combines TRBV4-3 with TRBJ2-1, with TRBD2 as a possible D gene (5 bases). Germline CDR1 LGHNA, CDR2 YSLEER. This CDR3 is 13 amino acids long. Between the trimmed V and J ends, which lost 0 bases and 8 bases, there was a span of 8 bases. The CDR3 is CASSQDTRDEQFF. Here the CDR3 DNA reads TGCGCCAGCAGCCAAGATACGAGGGATGAGCAGTTCTTC.

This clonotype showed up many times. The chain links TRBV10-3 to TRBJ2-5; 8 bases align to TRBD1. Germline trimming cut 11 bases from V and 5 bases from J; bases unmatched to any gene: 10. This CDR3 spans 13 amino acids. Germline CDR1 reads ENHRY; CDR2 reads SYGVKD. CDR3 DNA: TGTGCCTCCAGGGGACAGGAAGCGGAGACCCAGTACTTC. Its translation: CASRGQEAETQYF.

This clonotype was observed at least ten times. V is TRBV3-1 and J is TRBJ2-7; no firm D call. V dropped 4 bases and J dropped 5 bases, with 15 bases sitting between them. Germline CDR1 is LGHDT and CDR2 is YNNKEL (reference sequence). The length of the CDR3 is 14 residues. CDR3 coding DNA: TGTGCCAGCAGCCCTCAGGTTAGCTCTCACGAGCAGTACGTC. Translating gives CASSPQVSSHEQYV.

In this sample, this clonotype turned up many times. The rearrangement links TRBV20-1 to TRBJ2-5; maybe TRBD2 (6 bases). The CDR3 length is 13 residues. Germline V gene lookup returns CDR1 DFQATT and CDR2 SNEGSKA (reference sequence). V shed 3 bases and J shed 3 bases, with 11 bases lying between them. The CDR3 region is CSASVSGEETQYF. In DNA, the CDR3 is TGCAGTGCTAGTGTCTCGGGGGAAGAGACCCAGTACTTC.

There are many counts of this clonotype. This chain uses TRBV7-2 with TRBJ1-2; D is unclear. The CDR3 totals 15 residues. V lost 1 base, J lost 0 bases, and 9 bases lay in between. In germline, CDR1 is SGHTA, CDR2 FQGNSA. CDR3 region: CASSLVRTPNYGYTF. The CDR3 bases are TGTGCCAGCAGCTTAGTGAGGACTCCTAACTATGGCTACACCTTC.